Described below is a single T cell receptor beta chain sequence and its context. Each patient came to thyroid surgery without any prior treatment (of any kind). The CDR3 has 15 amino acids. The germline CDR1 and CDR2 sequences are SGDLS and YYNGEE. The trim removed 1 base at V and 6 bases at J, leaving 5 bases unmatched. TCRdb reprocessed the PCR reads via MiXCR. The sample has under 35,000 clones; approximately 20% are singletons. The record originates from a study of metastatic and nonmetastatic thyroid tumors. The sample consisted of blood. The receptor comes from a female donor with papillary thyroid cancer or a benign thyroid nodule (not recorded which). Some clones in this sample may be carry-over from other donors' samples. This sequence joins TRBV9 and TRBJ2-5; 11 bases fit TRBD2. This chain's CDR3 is CASSVTSGRFKTQYF. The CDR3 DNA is TGTGCCAGCAGCGTAACTAGCGGGAGATTTAAGACCCAGTACTTC.